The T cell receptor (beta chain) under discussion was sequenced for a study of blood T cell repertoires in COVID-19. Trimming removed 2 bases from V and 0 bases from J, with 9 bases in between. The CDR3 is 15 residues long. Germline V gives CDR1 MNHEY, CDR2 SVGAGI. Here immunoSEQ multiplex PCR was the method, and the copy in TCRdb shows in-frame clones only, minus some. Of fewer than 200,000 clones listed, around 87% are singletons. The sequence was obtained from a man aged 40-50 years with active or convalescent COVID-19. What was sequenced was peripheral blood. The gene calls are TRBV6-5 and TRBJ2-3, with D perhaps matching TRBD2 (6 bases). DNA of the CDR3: TGTGCCAGCAGTTACGGGGCGGGGAGCACAGATACGCAGTATTTT. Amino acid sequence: CASSYGAGSTDTQYF.